These T cell receptor beta chains were read from a single sample in a study of regulatory T cells in long-lasting Graves disease. TCRdb reprocessed the multiplex PCR reads via MiXCR and lists one record per CDR3 protein. Of a few hundred thousand distinct CDR3 sequences detected, about 20% appear once; the ten largest clones hold about 12%. This specimen was peripheral blood mononuclear cells (PBMCs), taken when the disease was refractory, from a patient treated with antithyroid drugs. All receptors come from a female donor with Graves disease. Both conserved end residues are trimmed from each CDR3. Clone sizes are given selectively: once, few, many, or a class where the clone is expanded.

J gene: TRBJ2-5; clone size: many; V gene: TRBV11-2; CDR3 protein: ASSPSPVETQY
J gene: TRBJ1-2; clone size: NA; V gene: TRBV20-1; CDR3 protein: SATGVNYGYT
J gene: TRBJ2-2; clone size: NA; V gene: TRBV27; CDR3 protein: ASSFMSGVGELF
J gene: TRBJ1-2; clone size: many; V gene: TRBV6-2/TRBV6-3; CDR3 protein: ASSYRYPGINYGYT
J gene: TRBJ2-5; clone size: many; V gene: TRBV14; CDR3 protein: ASSQLGLETQY
J gene: TRBJ1-5; clone size: NA; V gene: TRBV12-3/TRBV12-4; CDR3 protein: ASSFFNRGIQSNQPQH
J gene: TRBJ2-5; clone size: NA; V gene: TRBV11-3; CDR3 protein: ASSVEGQETQY
J gene: TRBJ1-3; clone size: NA; V gene: TRBV7-8; CDR3 protein: ASSWATGGGNTIY
J gene: NA; clone size: many; V gene: TRBV12-3/TRBV12-4; CDR3 protein: ASSPLTSGLNNEQF
J gene: TRBJ1-2; clone size: few; V gene: TRBV3-1; CDR3 protein: ASSQDVTTNYGYT
J gene: TRBJ1-1; clone size: few; V gene: TRBV19; CDR3 protein: ASTTLGRSLEAF
J gene: TRBJ1-2; clone size: many; V gene: TRBV2; CDR3 protein: ASRPGGGQPLGYGYT
J gene: TRBJ2-4; clone size: many; V gene: TRBV28; CDR3 protein: AAELAPGLAGVLAKNIQY
J gene: TRBJ2-5; clone size: many; V gene: TRBV27; CDR3 protein: ASSPVTGGMETQY
J gene: TRBJ1-1; clone size: few; V gene: TRBV9; CDR3 protein: ASSVEGVEAF
J gene: TRBJ2-5; clone size: many; V gene: TRBV2; CDR3 protein: ASSELRGVEETQY
J gene: TRBJ1-5; clone size: few; V gene: TRBV5-1; CDR3 protein: ASSYDAMAGQPQH
J gene: TRBJ2-7; clone size: few; V gene: TRBV13; CDR3 protein: ASSQLAVQDEQY
J gene: TRBJ2-7; clone size: NA; V gene: TRBV28; CDR3 protein: ASSGWTGEHEQY
J gene: TRBJ2-7; clone size: NA; V gene: TRBV7-2; CDR3 protein: ASSLDLAETYEQY
J gene: TRBJ1-5; clone size: NA; V gene: TRBV14; CDR3 protein: ASSQARPQGPRNQPQH
J gene: TRBJ2-7; clone size: many; V gene: TRBV19; CDR3 protein: ASSQSVRSYEQY
J gene: TRBJ1-6; clone size: many; V gene: TRBV28; CDR3 protein: ASSMQGGESPLH
J gene: TRBJ1-5; clone size: few; V gene: TRBV20-1; CDR3 protein: SARDDSTGNQPQH
J gene: TRBJ1-3; clone size: few; V gene: TRBV6-1; CDR3 protein: ASSYDWSSGNTIY
J gene: TRBJ2-5; clone size: few; V gene: TRBV5-6; CDR3 protein: ASKPGPGGIGQETQY
J gene: TRBJ1-3; clone size: few; V gene: TRBV6-5; CDR3 protein: ASSYGGGSGNTIY
J gene: TRBJ2-7; clone size: few; V gene: TRBV7-2; CDR3 protein: ASSLDMKGLTSYEQY
J gene: TRBJ2-7; clone size: few; V gene: TRBV20-1; CDR3 protein: SARDLDGYYEQY
J gene: TRBJ2-5; clone size: few; V gene: TRBV6-1; CDR3 protein: ASCRERQETQY
J gene: TRBJ2-1; clone size: many; V gene: TRBV28; CDR3 protein: ASSGPGQPYNEQF
J gene: TRBJ1-2; clone size: many; V gene: TRBV28; CDR3 protein: ATAEGLGRGGYT
J gene: TRBJ2-2; clone size: many; V gene: TRBV7-2; CDR3 protein: ASSLDSAGELF
J gene: TRBJ2-7; clone size: many; V gene: TRBV28; CDR3 protein: ASSDQDLEQY
J gene: TRBJ1-2; clone size: few; V gene: TRBV19; CDR3 protein: ASSGQHSGYT
J gene: TRBJ1-1; clone size: few; V gene: TRBV29-1; CDR3 protein: SGRNEVTEAF
J gene: TRBJ1-2; clone size: NA; V gene: TRBV4-2; CDR3 protein: ASSRDHLGNYGYT
J gene: TRBJ1-2; clone size: many; V gene: TRBV7-3; CDR3 protein: ASSLQGEGYGYT
J gene: TRBJ2-5; clone size: many; V gene: TRBV24-1; CDR3 protein: ATSTGTEQETQY
J gene: TRBJ1-6; clone size: few; V gene: TRBV20-1; CDR3 protein: SARDRRTGLIRSPLH
J gene: TRBJ1-2; clone size: many; V gene: TRBV7-9; CDR3 protein: ASSSVYPGTGNYGYT
J gene: TRBJ1-5; clone size: few; V gene: TRBV19; CDR3 protein: ASSPGNRGQPQH
J gene: TRBJ2-7; clone size: NA; V gene: TRBV12-3/TRBV12-4; CDR3 protein: ASSSPTGGHEQY
J gene: TRBJ1-5; clone size: NA; V gene: TRBV28; CDR3 protein: ASFLQGRFSNQPQH
J gene: TRBJ2-3; clone size: NA; V gene: TRBV20-1; CDR3 protein: SARDRTSGDPDTQY
J gene: TRBJ1-4; clone size: few; V gene: TRBV28; CDR3 protein: ASSYQGGGANEKLF
J gene: TRBJ1-4; clone size: many; V gene: TRBV28; CDR3 protein: ASSYRAFPGEKLF
J gene: TRBJ1-2; clone size: NA; V gene: TRBV18; CDR3 protein: ASSPKQPGQGADGYT
J gene: TRBJ1-4; clone size: many; V gene: TRBV29-1; CDR3 protein: SVGTGTNEKLF
J gene: TRBJ1-1; clone size: NA; V gene: TRBV10-3; CDR3 protein: AISESLVSEAF
J gene: TRBJ1-2; clone size: few; V gene: TRBV7-3; CDR3 protein: ASSLQGVKRDGYT
J gene: TRBJ1-6; clone size: NA; V gene: TRBV11-2; CDR3 protein: VSSLRNSPLH
J gene: TRBJ2-5; clone size: NA; V gene: TRBV18; CDR3 protein: ASSPPGAGGVGETQY
J gene: TRBJ2-7; clone size: many; V gene: TRBV12-3/TRBV12-4; CDR3 protein: ASSLAGAGYEQY
J gene: TRBJ1-3; clone size: NA; V gene: TRBV2; CDR3 protein: ASSYVGSGAGNTIY
J gene: TRBJ1-5; clone size: NA; V gene: TRBV5-6; CDR3 protein: ASSLGTGADLTPQH
J gene: TRBJ2-3; clone size: NA; V gene: TRBV28; CDR3 protein: ASKSLLSTDTQY
J gene: TRBJ2-1; clone size: many; V gene: TRBV2; CDR3 protein: ASSVRDSPREF